These 20 T cell receptor beta chains were all obtained from the same sample, sequenced in a study of immune heterogeneity within non-small cell lung tumors. Bulk tumor genomic DNA served as template, at around 600 ng per sample. Collection of several biopsies per primary tumor, spaced far apart, took place during surgery. Patients had untreated, newly diagnosed non-small cell lung cancer and underwent curative surgery. A first 10-cycle multiplex round used 32 V-gene and 13 J-gene primers on TCR beta CDR3. TCRdb itself ran the multiplex PCR reads through MiXCR, one entry per CDR3 protein. The sample consists of more than 14,000 distinct CDR3 sequences, over 25% of them appearing once. The sequenced material came from lung tumor tissue. Receptor source: a man aged 40-49 years with non-small cell lung cancer.

This clonotype was counted at least ten times. This chain joins TRBV24-1 and TRBJ1-1; TRBD1 is a possible D gene (6 bases). V was trimmed by 3 bases and J by 0 bases, leaving 10 bases between them. The CDR3 spans 15 residues. The V gene's germline CDR1 is KGHDR and CDR2 SFDVKD. The DNA for the CDR3 is TGTGCCACCAGTGATGGAGGGGGATTGAACACTGAAGCTTTCTTT. Translation gives CATSDGGGLNTEAFF.

In the case of this clonotype: This could be a read error, since a much larger clone is one nucleotide away. This chain uses TRBV7-2 with TRBJ1-1, with unresolved D. Germline assignment: CDR1 SGHTA and CDR2 FQGNSA. Trimming stripped 1 base from V and 10 bases from J, with 7 bases between. The CDR3 is 11 amino acids. DNA of the CDR3: TGTACCAGCAGCTTAGTGGGTGGAGCTTTCTTT. Encoded protein: CTSSLVGGAFF.

CDR3 region: CASSSGLANYGYTF. The CDR3, as DNA: TGTGCCAGCAGCTCCGGTTTAGCTAACTATGGCTACACCTTC. This rearrangement joins TRBV7-8 to TRBJ1-2; D is ambiguous. V lost 4 bases and J lost 0, with 9 bases in between. Germline values: CDR1 SGHVS, CDR2 FQNEAQ. CDR3 size: 14 residues. Complete variable domain (other parts from reference TRBV7-8 and TRBJ1-2): GAGVSQSPRYKVAKRGQDVALRCDPISGHVSLFWYQQALGQGPEFLTYFQNEAQLDKSGLPSDRFFAERPEGSVSTLKIQRTQQEDSAVYLCASSSGLANYGYTFGSGTRLTVV.

About this clonotype itself: A much larger clone lies one base from this, so it may be a read error. The genes are TRBV30 and TRBJ1-2; D unclear. Germline V gives CDR1 GTSNPN, CDR2 SVGIG (reference sequence). The CDR3 is 12 amino acids. Trimming left V 7 bases short and J 3 bases short, with 12 bases between. As DNA, the CDR3 is TGTGCCTCGGTGAGCCGATACTATGGCTACACCTTC. It codes for CASVSRYYGYTF.

The chain joins TRBV5-1 to TRBJ1-1; D is ambiguous. CDR1 and CDR2 (germline): SGHRS, YFSETQ. V was cut by 0 bases and J by 4 bases, with 10 bases left in between. This CDR3 comprises 14 residues. The DNA for the CDR3 is TGCGCCAGCAGCTTGGAACGGACGAGCACTGAAGCTTTCTTT. It is translated as CASSLERTSTEAFF.

About this clonotype: Just one base apart from a much larger clone, this may be a read error. The chain uses TRBV27 and TRBJ2-2, with 10 bases lining up with TRBD2. V trimming: 10 bases; J trimming: 7 bases; junction bases outside the gene matches: 9. From germline, CDR1 is MNHEY and CDR2 SMNVEV (reference sequence). The CDR3 spans 14 residues. The CDR3 loop reads CAIKPGLASGELFF. The CDR3, as DNA: TGTGCCATCAAACCGGGACTAGCGAGCGGGGAGCTGTTTTTT.

The table lists this clonotype with a few counts. The chain recombines TRBV5-6 with TRBJ1-2; D ambiguous. The CDR3 is 14 residues long. The V gene's germline CDR1 is SGHDT and CDR2 YYEEEE. V was trimmed by 4 bases and J by 2 bases, leaving 12 bases between them. CDR3 in amino acids: CASSPLGRNYGYTF. The DNA of the CDR3 is TGTGCCAGCAGCCCCCTCGGGCGGAACTATGGCTACACCTTC.

In its sample, this clonotype is medium-sized (0.01 to 0.1%). This chain connects TRBV19 to TRBJ2-3; TRBD1 matches at 9 bases. This CDR3 has 16 amino acids. Trimming cost V 0 bases and J 5 bases; bases outside gene matches: 6. Looked up from germline, CDR1 is LNHDA and CDR2 is SQIVND (reference sequence). DNA for the CDR3: TGTGCCAGTAGTATAGATCAAGGACAGGGGATAGATACGCAGTATTTT. Protein: CASSIDQGQGIDTQYF.

This clonotype was seen many times. The V and J genes are TRBV11-2 and TRBJ2-1; maybe TRBD2 (7 bases). V lost 3 bases and J lost 4, with 13 bases in between. The CDR3 consists of 15 residues. The germline V gene encodes CDR1 SGHAT and CDR2 FQNNGV. The CDR3 region is CASSFEGGPYNEQFF. CDR3 DNA: TGTGCCAGCAGCTTTGAGGGGGGGCCATACAATGAGCAGTTCTTC.

This clonotype was counted ten times or more. The CDR3 spells CASSLQGTANEKLFF. CDR3 sequence (DNA): TGCGCCAGCAGCTTGCAAGGGACAGCTAATGAAAAACTGTTTTTT. The chain links TRBV5-1 to TRBJ1-4; 7 bases line up with TRBD1. The CDR3 runs 15 residues. V was clipped by 1 base and J by 3 bases; unmatched bases: 3. Germline loops: CDR1 SGHRS, CDR2 YFSETQ. The entire variable domain, with the rest obtained from reference TRBV5-1 and TRBJ1-4, is as follows: KAGVTQTPRYLIKTRGQQVTLSCSPISGHRSVSWYQQTPGQGLQFLFEYFSETQRNKGNFPGRFSGRQFSNSRSEMNVSTLELGDSALYLCASSLQGTANEKLFFGSGTQLSVL.

The V gene is TRBV7-9, the J gene TRBJ1-2, with D tentatively TRBD1 (6 bases). Germline CDR1 SEHNR, CDR2 FQNEAQ (reference sequence). The V end lost 8 bases, the J end lost 4 bases, and 17 bases lay between the germline ends. CDR3 length: 14 residues. CDR3 bases: TGTGCCAGCTCCCTCTCGACAGGCCTCTATGGCTACACCTTC. Its translation: CASSLSTGLYGYTF.

In its sample, this clonotype ranks as medium-sized. The chain links TRBV19 to TRBJ2-7; a weak D match, TRBD1 (6 bases). The CDR3 runs 14 residues. Trimming took 6 bases from V and 3 from J, leaving 15 bases between them. Germline V gene lookup returns CDR1 LNHDA and CDR2 SQIVND (reference sequence). This CDR3 reads CASSKQGEDYEQYF. In nucleotides, the CDR3 is TGTGCCAGTAGCAAACAGGGAGAGGACTACGAGCAGTACTTC.

Worth noting for this clonotype: This clone may be a read error of a much larger clone one base away. V is TRBV20-1 and J is TRBJ2-1; TRBD2 aligns across 9 bases. Germline CDR1 and CDR2: DFQATT and SNEGSKA (reference sequence). The CDR3 consists of 14 residues. Unmatched junction bases numbered 10, after V lost 3 bases and J lost 10 bases. As DNA, the CDR3 is TGCAGTGCTAGTCGGGGTAGCGGGAGATTGGAGCAGTTCTTC. Encoded protein: CSASRGSGRLEQFF.

On this clonotype itself: A much larger clonotype is one base distant, so this may be a read error. The V and J genes are TRBV10-1 and TRBJ2-3; D is undetermined. The CDR3 covers 15 residues. Germline V gene data show CDR1 as WNHNN and CDR2 as SYGVQD (reference sequence). This CDR3 reads CASSEKALSTDAQYF. The CDR3 DNA is TGCGCCAGCAGTGAAAAGGCCTTGAGCACAGATGCGCAGTATTTT.

A word on this clonotype: A much larger clonotype is one base distant, so this may be a read error. This chain links TRBV5-8 with TRBJ2-1; no definite D call. Trimming removed 4 bases from V and 6 bases from J, with 11 bases in between. The CDR3 has 13 residues. Germline V lookup: CDR1 SGHTS, CDR2 YDEGEE. CDR3 in DNA: TGTGCCAGCAGCCTTCTGGTGATCAATGAGCAGTTCTTC. Translating it yields CASSLLVINEQFF. The whole variable domain, remainder taken from reference TRBV5-8 and TRBJ2-1, is EAGVTQSPTHLIKTRGQQATLRCSPISGHTSVYWYQQALGLGLQFLLWYDEGEERNRGNFPPRFSGRQFPNYSSELNVNALELEDSALYLCASSLLVINEQFFGPGTRLTVL.

The chain is built from TRBV5-5 and TRBJ2-2; TRBD1 might be the D (6 bases). The CDR3 is made up of 14 amino acids. The V end lost 0 bases, the J end lost 6 bases, and 9 bases lay between the germline ends. Germline lookup yields CDR1 SGHKS and CDR2 YYEKEE (reference sequence). The CDR3 DNA reads TGTGCCAGCAGCTTGGGGCGGACAGCCGGGGAGCTGTTTTTT. This gives the protein CASSLGRTAGELFF.

In its sample, this clonotype was seen a few times. The chain uses TRBV20-1 and TRBJ2-5, with 10 positions matching TRBD2. The germline CDR1 and CDR2 sequences are DFQATT and SNEGSKA (reference sequence). V was pared by 2 bases and J by 4 bases, with 4 bases of the junction left unmatched. CDR3 size: 14 residues. The CDR3 DNA reads TGCAGTGCTAGACTGGCTAGCGGGAGAGAGACCCAGTACTTC. Its translation is CSARLASGRETQYF.

About this clonotype itself: A much more abundant neighbour one base away suggests this may be a read error. It is unclear where the CDR3 begins or ends on the DNA, so no DNA is shown, and the CDR3 is as TCRdb lists it. V usage is TRBV20-1 and J usage is TRBJ2-1; the table calls TRBD1, which could not be checked here. Germline loops: CDR1 DFQATT, CDR2 SNEGSKA (reference sequence). The CDR3 spans 14 amino acids, including both terminal residues. The CDR3: CSARGVGQGNEQLF.

This clonotype was picked up a small number of times. Compared with germline, one end of the junction differs, possibly owing to a read error. The chain employs TRBV7-7 and TRBJ2-2; D is undetermined. This CDR3 contains 17 residues. Per germline, CDR1 SSHAT and CDR2 FNYEAQ (reference sequence). The CDR3 sequence: CASSPDSYGRGTGELFF. As DNA, the CDR3 is TGTGCTAGCAGCCCCGACTCGTATGGCCGAGGCACCGGGGAGCTGTTTTTT. The full variable domain, its missing parts supplied by reference TRBV7-7 and TRBJ2-2, is GAGVSQSPRYKVTKRGQDVTLRCDPISSHATLYWYQQALGQGPEFLTYFNYEAQPDKSGLPSDRFSAERPEGSISTLTIQRTEQRDSAMYRCASSPDSYGRGTGELFFGEGSRLTVL.

Of note for this clonotype: Its ends do not fully match the called genes, so a read error is possible. The rearrangement joins TRBV19 to TRBJ1-4; 10 bases align to TRBD1. In germline, CDR1 is LNHDA, CDR2 SQIVND (reference sequence). This CDR3 region has 15 residues. The CDR3 region is CANSAFRDRGEKLFF. CDR3 nucleotide sequence: TGTGCCAATAGTGCCTTCCGGGACAGGGGTGAAAAACTGTTTTTT.